Below, 32 T cell receptor beta chains from the same sample are listed, as sequenced in a study of vaccination and CD4 T cells after COVID-19. These receptors are not linked to any known antigen. The Oncomine TCR Beta short-read assay sequenced DNA from cultured CD4+ T cells. Using its own MiXCR run on the PCR reads, TCRdb lists one record per CDR3 protein. The sample comprises 18,000 or so distinct CDR3 sequences, around 38% of which are singletons, and about 26% rests with the top ten. Treatment in this sample: approximately 11-day PBMC culture with coronavirus spike peptide pools or control peptides (ViraFEST assay). The material was CD4+ T cells from blood, cultured in vitro, obtained before SARS-CoV-2 vaccination. The origin of the receptors is a human donor who received a COVID-19 vaccine.

This chain uses TRBV6-1 with TRBJ1-1; no clear D gene. The CDR3 runs to 13 residues. The germline gives CDR1 MNHNS, CDR2 SASEGT. V shed 9 bases and J shed 3 bases, with 14 bases lying between them. The chain's CDR3 is CASCGVGDTEAFF. The CDR3 DNA follows: TGTGCCAGTTGCGGGGTAGGCGACACTGAAGCTTTCTTT.

This clonotype was counted only a few times. V is TRBV12-3 or TRBV12-4 and J is TRBJ1-1, with D possibly matching TRBD1 (5 bases). Trimming took off 4 bases at V and 4 bases at J, with 10 bases between the two ends. The CDR3 has 13 residues. The CDR3 DNA is TGTGCCAGCAGTTCGAGGGGCGGCACTGAAGCTTTCTTT. Translation gives CASSSRGGTEAFF.

This clonotype was observed a handful of times. The chain has TRBV20-1 and TRBJ2-5; TRBD2 matches at 11 bases. Germline V gene sequence: CDR1 DFQATT, CDR2 SNEGSKA (reference sequence). The CDR3 is 18 amino acids. Trimming cost V 1 base and J 3 bases; bases outside gene matches: 13. The DNA of the CDR3 is TGCAGTGCTAGAGGGCCCGGACTAGCGGGCCTTAGGGAAGAGACCCAGTACTTC. It yields the protein CSARGPGLAGLREETQYF.

DNA for the CDR3: TGCGCCAGCAGACCTACAGTTAACACTGAAGCTTTCTTT. It is translated as CASRPTVNTEAFF. The chain is built from TRBV5-1 and TRBJ1-1; no clear D. The CDR3 is 13 residues long. Germline CDR1 and CDR2: SGHRS and YFSETQ. V was clipped by 5 bases and J by 2 bases, with 10 bases between them. Together with reference TRBV5-1 and TRBJ1-1, the CDR3 gives the full variable domain: KAGVTQTPRYLIKTRGQQVTLSCSPISGHRSVSWYQQTPGQGLQFLFEYFSETQRNKGNFPGRFSGRQFSNSRSEMNVSTLELGDSALYLCASRPTVNTEAFFGQGTRLTVV.

This sequence joins TRBV30 and TRBJ2-3, with 10 bases matching TRBD2. The CDR3 length is 17 residues. The V segment lost 2 bases and the J segment 4 bases; nucleotides outside the gene matches: 12. Germline V gene data show CDR1 as GTSNPN and CDR2 as SVGIG (reference sequence). The CDR3 loop is CAWSRPSAGGQADTQYF. CDR3 in DNA: TGTGCCTGGAGTCGACCCTCAGCGGGGGGGCAGGCAGATACGCAGTATTTT.

The chain combines TRBV2 with TRBJ1-1, with 10 nucleotides matching TRBD1. V was clipped by 6 bases and J by 4 bases; unmatched bases: 11. The germline gives CDR1 SNHLY, CDR2 FYNNEI. This CDR3 is built from 16 residues. This CDR3 reads CASSVTGTGASTEAFF. CDR3 bases: TGTGCCAGCAGCGTTACAGGGACAGGGGCGAGCACTGAAGCTTTCTTT.

The V and J genes are TRBV11-3 and TRBJ1-1; 7 nucleotides line up with TRBD1. The germline CDR1 and CDR2 sequences are SGHNT and YENEEA. The junction had 13 bases not matched to a gene; V was cut back by 5 bases and J by 10 bases. CDR3 length: 14 residues. CDR3: CASSIRTGSLGAFF. The CDR3 DNA is TGTGCCAGCAGCATAAGGACAGGTTCCTTAGGAGCTTTCTTT.

The V and J genes are TRBV6-1 and TRBJ1-3; the D is unclear. The CDR3 consists of 15 residues. Germline lookup yields CDR1 MNHNS and CDR2 SASEGT. V shed 0 bases and J shed 2 bases, with 8 bases lying between them. The CDR3 here is CASSEASGAGNTIYF. In DNA, the CDR3 is TGTGCCAGCAGTGAAGCTTCAGGAGCTGGAAACACCATATATTTT.

V usage is TRBV6-4 and J usage is TRBJ1-2; 7 bases line up with TRBD1. J lost 2 bases, V lost 3 bases, and 0 bases had no gene match. CDR1 and CDR2 (germline): MRHNA, SNTAGT. This CDR3 comprises 13 residues. The CDR3 reads CASSEGQNYGYTF. The CDR3 region has the DNA TGTGCCAGCAGTGAGGGACAGAACTATGGCTACACCTTC.

This clonotype was counted between two and nine times. This rearrangement joins TRBV2 to TRBJ2-1; D ambiguous. This CDR3 comprises 14 residues. V gave up 5 bases and J gave up 0 bases, with 8 bases separating them. Germline V gives CDR1 SNHLY, CDR2 FYNNEI. As DNA, the CDR3 is TGTGCCAGCAGTAGAATCAGCTCCTACAATGAGCAGTTCTTC. This sequence encodes CASSRISSYNEQFF.

V and J are TRBV6-1 and TRBJ2-5; D is uncertain. V was clipped by 5 bases and J by 2 bases, with 9 bases between them. This CDR3 spans 13 amino acids. CDR1 MNHNS and CDR2 SASEGT come from the germline V gene. The CDR3 region has the DNA TGTGCCAGCAGTCGGTCGATACAAGAGACCCAGTACTTC. As protein: CASSRSIQETQYF.

In this sample, this clonotype turned up a few times. This chain joins TRBV21-1 and TRBJ1-1; TRBD1, the table's D call, was not compared with the DNA. TRBV21-1 is designated a pseudogene. This CDR3 has 15 residues. The CDR3 here is CASSKAQGMNTEAFF. As DNA, the CDR3 is TGTGCCAGCAGCAAAGCTCAGGGGATGAACACTGAAGCTTTCTTT.

In this sample, this clonotype turned up a few times. The chain employs TRBV19 and TRBJ1-4; D gene unclear. V lost 3 bases to trimming and J lost 5 bases, with 7 bases between them. CDR3 length: 13 amino acids. CDR1 and CDR2 (germline): LNHDA, SQIVND (reference sequence). As DNA, the CDR3 is TGTGCCAGTAGTATGGGTAGGAATGAAAAACTGTTTTTT. Protein: CASSMGRNEKLFF.

The genes are TRBV6-1 and TRBJ1-2; a possible D gene is TRBD1 (6 bases). Germline loops: CDR1 MNHNS, CDR2 SASEGT. V lost 2 bases, J lost 8 bases, and 15 bases lay in between. This CDR3 is 14 amino acids long. CDR3 nucleotides: TGTGCCAGCAGTGAATTGGGCAGGGGAAGGGGCTACACCTTC. The encoded protein is CASSELGRGRGYTF.

CDR3 sequence: CASSPLAGAETQYF. CDR3 nucleotide sequence: TGCGCCAGCAGCCCGCTAGCGGGGGCGGAGACCCAGTACTTC. This chain connects TRBV5-1 to TRBJ2-5; 10 bases fit TRBD2. Germline V gene data show CDR1 as SGHRS and CDR2 as YFSETQ. The CDR3 has 14 amino acids. After removal of 4 bases from V and 5 bases from J, the junction contained 5 bases not matched to a gene.

The chain couples TRBV30 to TRBJ1-4; D is perhaps TRBD1 (5 bases). The CDR3 consists of 13 residues. Germline-derived CDR1 and CDR2 are GTSNPN and SVGIG (reference sequence). Trimming shortened V by 4 bases and J by 8 bases, and 14 bases separated the two germline ends. Here the CDR3 reads CAWNTGTGEKLFF. The CDR3, as DNA: TGTGCCTGGAACACCGGGACGGGGGAAAAACTGTTTTTT.

This clonotype showed up just a few times. This sequence joins TRBV19 and TRBJ2-3; D is perhaps TRBD2 (6 bases). The germline CDR1 and CDR2 sequences are LNHDA and SQIVND (reference sequence). V dropped 5 bases and J dropped 2 bases, with 11 bases sitting between them. The CDR3 runs to 14 residues. The CDR3 sequence is CASSLGTLTDTQYF. Written as DNA, the CDR3 is TGTGCCAGTAGTCTCGGGACTCTCACAGATACGCAGTATTTT.

The rearrangement joins TRBV6-1 to TRBJ2-2; D gene uncertain. The CDR3 is 16 amino acids. Per the germline V gene, CDR1 is MNHNS and CDR2 is SASEGT. Trimming removed 7 bases from V and 6 bases from J, with 21 bases in between. In nucleotides, the CDR3 is TGTGCCAGCAAAAGTGGTTCAAGGTTCCTTCCCGGGGAGCTGTTTTTT. It encodes CASKSGSRFLPGELFF.

This rearrangement joins TRBV20-1 to TRBJ1-2, with D unclear. The CDR3 spans 14 residues. CDR1 is DFQATT and CDR2 is SNEGSKA in the germline V gene (reference sequence). Trimming took off 1 base at V and 0 bases at J, with 9 bases between the two ends. The CDR3 sequence: CSARGYPANYGYTF. The CDR3 coding sequence is TGCAGTGCTAGAGGTTATCCAGCTAACTATGGCTACACCTTC.

This clonotype was detected only a few times. This chain joins TRBV24-1 and TRBJ1-2; TRBD1 might be the D (6 bases). The V gene's germline CDR1 is KGHDR and CDR2 SFDVKD. V lost 1 base and J lost 7, with 12 bases in between. The CDR3 is 14 amino acids. CDR3 bases: TGTGCCACCAGTGATTTAAACAGGGTTGCTGGCTACACCTTC. Encoded protein: CATSDLNRVAGYTF.

The genes are TRBV20-1 and TRBJ2-3, with a weak D call TRBD2 (6 bases). V lost 0 bases and J lost 0, with 16 bases in between. The germline CDR1 and CDR2 sequences are DFQATT and SNEGSKA (reference sequence). The CDR3 extends over 17 amino acids. DNA for the CDR3: TGCAGTGCTAGAGATCCTTTTCTGGCGGGGAGCACAGATACGCAGTATTTT. This encodes CSARDPFLAGSTDTQYF.

This sequence joins TRBV24-1 and TRBJ2-7, with D tentatively TRBD2 (5 bases). Looked up from germline, CDR1 is KGHDR and CDR2 is SFDVKD. The V and J ends lost 1 base and 2 bases respectively, with 14 bases between them. The CDR3 runs 16 residues. The CDR3 bases are TGTGCCACCAGTGATTTACTAGTTTCGCCCACCTACGAGCAGTACTTC. It translates to CATSDLLVSPTYEQYF.

The chain has TRBV29-1 and TRBJ2-5; 8 bases map to TRBD1. Germline V gene lookup returns CDR1 SQVTM and CDR2 ANQGSEA. CDR3 size: 16 residues. Trimming took 4 bases from V and 2 from J; bases not matched to a gene: 12. The CDR3 bases are TGCAGCGTTGTGGAGGCAGGGGGCCTTCTTCAAGAGACCCAGTACTTC. Translation gives CSVVEAGGLLQETQYF.

CDR3 nucleotide sequence: TGTGCCAGCAGAATCGGACGGAATAACTATGGCTACACCTTC. Its translation is CASRIGRNNYGYTF. The J gene is TRBJ1-2, the V gene TRBV6-1; D is uncertain. In germline, CDR1 is MNHNS, CDR2 SASEGT. V dropped 6 bases and J dropped 1 base, with 12 bases sitting between them. This CDR3 spans 14 amino acids.

There are a few counts of this clonotype. Here the CDR3 DNA reads TGTGCCACCAGTGATCTGCCCGGGACACCGGAGCTGTTTTTT. Its protein is CATSDLPGTPELFF. V and J are TRBV24-1 and TRBJ2-2; possibly TRBD1 for D (6 bases). V lost 3 bases, J lost 10 bases, and 14 bases lay in between. CDR1 and CDR2 from the germline V gene are KGHDR and SFDVKD. This CDR3 has 14 amino acids.

The chain uses TRBV2 and TRBJ2-5; 9 nucleotides match TRBD2. The germline gives CDR1 SNHLY, CDR2 FYNNEI. This CDR3 comprises 15 residues. The V and J ends lost 5 bases and 5 bases, in that order; junction bases with no gene match: 9. CDR3 region: CASSIAGVTRETQYF. CDR3 sequence (DNA): TGTGCCAGCAGTATAGCGGGGGTCACCAGGGAGACCCAGTACTTC.

The chain recombines TRBV20-1 with TRBJ2-5; no clear D gene. V dropped 6 bases and J dropped 5 bases, with 10 bases sitting between them. CDR1 is DFQATT, CDR2 SNEGSKA, per germline (reference sequence). This CDR3 is built from 11 residues. The CDR3 here is CSARLTETQYF. In DNA, the CDR3 is TGCAGTGCCAGGTTGACGGAGACCCAGTACTTC.

The rearrangement joins TRBV30 to TRBJ1-1, with D unresolved. Per the germline V gene, CDR1 is GTSNPN and CDR2 is SVGIG (reference sequence). The germline V and J ends were trimmed by 3 bases and 11 bases, with 10 bases remaining between them. The CDR3 consists of 10 residues. The CDR3 DNA reads TGTGCCTGGAGATCGTCTTCTGCTTTCTTT. The encoded protein is CAWRSSSAFF.

This rearrangement joins TRBV30 to TRBJ2-3; 9 bases are a match to TRBD1. The germline CDR1 and CDR2 sequences are GTSNPN and SVGIG (reference sequence). The length of the CDR3 is 12 residues. The ends lost 0 bases at V and 9 bases at J; junction bases unmatched: 1. CDR3 coding DNA: TGTGCCTGGAGTGTGGACAGGGGAACGCAGTATTTT. This sequence encodes CAWSVDRGTQYF. Full variable domain (missing parts from reference TRBV30 and TRBJ2-3): SQTIHQWPATLVQPVGSPLSLECTVEGTSNPNLYWYRQAAGRGLQLLFYSVGIGQISSEVPQNLSASRPQDRQFILSSKKLLLSDSGFYLCAWSVDRGTQYFGPGTRLTVL.

This clonotype appeared a few times. The chain employs TRBV5-6 and TRBJ1-1; D remains unclear. CDR3 size: 14 residues. CDR1 SGHDT and CDR2 YYEEEE come from the germline V gene. V lost 0 bases, J lost 1 base, and 7 bases lay in between. CDR3 nucleotide sequence: TGTGCCAGCAGCTTGGTGAGACAGAACACTGAAGCTTTCTTT. This gives the protein CASSLVRQNTEAFF.

This clonotype occurred a few times. The V gene is TRBV20-1, the J gene TRBJ1-2, with TRBD1 matching 7 bases. The V gene end was trimmed by 3 bases and the J gene end by 2 bases; junction bases not matched to a gene: 15. Per the germline V gene, CDR1 is DFQATT and CDR2 is SNEGSKA (reference sequence). This CDR3 spans 17 amino acids. CDR3 bases: TGCAGTGCTAGCAAGCCGCTTGGGACAGACACGAACTATGGCTACACCTTC. Translating it yields CSASKPLGTDTNYGYTF.

The chain employs TRBV24-1 and TRBJ2-3; 9 bases are a match to TRBD2. CDR3 length: 16 amino acids. CDR1 is KGHDR, CDR2 SFDVKD, per germline. After removal of 6 bases from V and 3 bases from J, the junction contained 9 bases not matched to a gene. CDR3 coding DNA: TGTGCCACCAGTTCGCAGCGGGGGGTAATGACAGATACGCAGTATTTT. It codes for CATSSQRGVMTDTQYF.